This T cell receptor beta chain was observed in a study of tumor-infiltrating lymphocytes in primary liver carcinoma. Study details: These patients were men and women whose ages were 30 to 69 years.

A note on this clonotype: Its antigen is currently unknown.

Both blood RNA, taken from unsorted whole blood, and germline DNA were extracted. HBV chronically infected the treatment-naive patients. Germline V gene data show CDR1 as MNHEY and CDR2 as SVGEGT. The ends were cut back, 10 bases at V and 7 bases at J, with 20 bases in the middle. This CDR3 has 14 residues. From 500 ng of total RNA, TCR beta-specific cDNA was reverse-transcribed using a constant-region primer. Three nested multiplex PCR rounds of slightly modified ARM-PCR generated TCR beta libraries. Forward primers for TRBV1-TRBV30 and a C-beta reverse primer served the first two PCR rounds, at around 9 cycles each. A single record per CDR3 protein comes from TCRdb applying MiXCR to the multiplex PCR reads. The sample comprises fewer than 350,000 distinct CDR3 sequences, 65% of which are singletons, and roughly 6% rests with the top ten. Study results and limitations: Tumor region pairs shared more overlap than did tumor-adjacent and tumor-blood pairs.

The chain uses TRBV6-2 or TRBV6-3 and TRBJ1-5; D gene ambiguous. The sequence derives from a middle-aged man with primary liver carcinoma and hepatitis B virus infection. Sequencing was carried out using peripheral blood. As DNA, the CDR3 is TGTGCCAACACCAACGGGCGGGTAGGCCAGCCCCAGCATTTT. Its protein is CANTNGRVGQPQHF.